The 21 T cell receptor beta chains listed next were all sequenced from one sample in a study of tumor and adjacent non-tumor tissue in lung cancer. This sample's RNA came from whole unsorted tissue. This non-tumor lung sample came from over 3 cm beyond the tumor edge. A modified ARM-PCR protocol with three rounds of nested PCR amplified TCRbeta. TCRdb re-analysed the multiplex PCR reads in MiXCR, keeping a single row per CDR3 protein. This table has fewer than 100,000 distinct CDR3 sequences, about 82% appearing once. Sequencing was carried out using distant non-tumor lung tissue. The receptors derive from a man aged 55 to 70 with non-small cell lung cancer.

This clonotype is medium-sized within its sample. The chain employs TRBV29-1 and TRBJ2-3, with 12 bases aligning to TRBD2. There are 15 residues in the CDR3. The J segment lost 3 bases and the V segment lost 4 bases, leaving 5 bases of the junction unmatched. Per the germline V gene, CDR1 is SQVTM and CDR2 is ANQGSEA. CDR3 loop: CSVVILAGGTDTQYF. The CDR3 DNA sequence: TGCAGCGTTGTAATTCTAGCGGGAGGGACAGATACGCAGTATTTT.

A remark on this clonotype: At one boundary the junction diverges from the germline segment, which might be a read error. The genes are TRBV6-6 and TRBJ2-7; D call uncertain. Germline loops: CDR1 MNHNY, CDR2 SVGAGI (reference sequence). The CDR3 loop spans 12 amino acids. CDR3 DNA sequence: TGTACCAGCAGTCCGATTTACTACGAGCAGTACTTC. Its protein is CTSSPIYYEQYF.

With respect to this clonotype: The junction differs from germline at one of its ends, possibly a read error. The chain joins TRBV11-3 to TRBJ2-1, with D uncertain. Germline V CDR1 and CDR2: SGHNT, YENEEA. The CDR3 length is 16 residues. CDR3 in amino acids: CASSFWITGSYNEQFF. In DNA form, the CDR3 reads TGTGCCAGCAGTTTTTGGATCACGGGCTCCTACAATGAGCAATTCTTC. Full variable domain (outside the CDR3, taken from reference TRBV11-3 and TRBJ2-1): EAGVVQSPRYKIIEKKQPVAFWCNPISGHNTLYWYLQNLGQGPELLIRYENEEAVDDSQLPKDRFSAERLKGVDSTLKIQPAELGDSAVYLCASSFWITGSYNEQFFGPGTRLTVL.

This chain uses TRBV5-4 with TRBJ1-2; perhaps TRBD1 as D (6 bases). The V end lost 6 bases, the J end lost 6 bases, and 21 bases lay between the germline ends. The CDR3 loop spans 15 amino acids. Germline CDR1 is SGHNT and CDR2 is YYREEE (reference sequence). Here the CDR3 reads CASTPGGQRADGYTF. For the CDR3, the DNA is TGTGCCAGCACCCCTGGAGGACAGAGGGCGGATGGCTACACCTTC.

As for this clonotype: Compared with germline, one end of the junction differs, possibly owing to a read error. The chain carries TRBV11-3 and TRBJ2-7; no clear D. Germline CDR1 and CDR2: SGHNT and YENEEA. CDR3 length equals 13 residues. The chain's CDR3 is CASIYGQTYEHYF. In nucleotides, the CDR3 is TGTGCCAGCATCTACGGGCAGACCTACGAGCACTACTTC.

This clonotype was seen just once. A much bigger clone sits one base away, suggesting this may be a read error. The rearrangement joins TRBV11-2 to TRBJ2-7; a possible D gene is TRBD1 (6 bases). From germline, CDR1 is SGHAT and CDR2 FQNNGV. The CDR3 runs to 15 residues. The CDR3 sequence is CVSSLAPDSSYEQYF. CDR3 DNA sequence: TGTGTCAGCAGCTTAGCCCCGGACAGCTCCTACGAGCAGTACTTC.

With respect to this clonotype: Compared with germline, one end of the junction differs, possibly owing to a read error. The V and J genes are TRBV5-1 and TRBJ2-2; D may be TRBD1 or TRBD2 (5 bases each). CDR1 and CDR2 (germline): SGHRS, YFSETQ. The CDR3 contains 17 residues. The CDR3 coding sequence is TGCGCCAGCAGCGAAAACTCCTGGACATCGAACACCGGGGAACTGTTTTTT. It is translated as CASSENSWTSNTGELFF.

Note on this clonotype: Germline and junction disagree at one end, which may indicate a read error. This rearrangement joins TRBV5-8 to TRBJ2-1; 9 bases match TRBD2. The CDR3 has 16 amino acids. Germline V gene sequence: CDR1 SGHTS, CDR2 YDEGEE. CDR3 DNA: TGTGTCAGCAGCATCACTAGCGGGTATTCCTACAAGGAGCAGTTCTTC. This gives the protein CVSSITSGYSYKEQFF.

Details on this clonotype: At one of its ends the junction is not consistent with the germline gene, which may arise from a read error. The chain recombines TRBV11-3 with TRBJ2-7; tentative D call: TRBD1 (6 bases). CDR3 size: 13 residues. CDR1 SGHNT and CDR2 YENEEA come from the germline V gene. The CDR3 region is CASSFDRTYEQYF. The CDR3 nucleotides are TGTGCCAGCAGCTTCGACAGGACCTACGAGCAATACTTC.

As for this clonotype: At one end the junction does not follow the germline gene, possibly because of a read error. The V gene is TRBV4-3, the J gene TRBJ2-7; 8 positions agree with TRBD1. In germline, CDR1 is LGHNA, CDR2 YSLEER. CDR3 length equals 14 residues. CDR3 sequence reads: CAISQDRGLFVQYF. CDR3 DNA: TGCGCCATCAGCCAAGACAGGGGTTTATTTGTGCAATACTTC.

This chain connects TRBV20-1 to TRBJ2-3, with D possibly being TRBD1 or TRBD2 (5 bases each). V lost 6 bases and J lost 4, with 17 bases in between. This CDR3 contains 14 residues. CDR1 and CDR2 from the germline V gene are DFQATT and SNEGSKA (reference sequence). The CDR3 coding sequence is TGCAGTGCCAACCGCAGGGAGTGGGCAGATACGCAGTATTTT. Protein product: CSANRREWADTQYF.

On this clonotype: At one boundary the junction diverges from the germline segment, which might be a read error. The genes are TRBV11-2 and TRBJ2-6; possibly TRBD1 for D (6 bases). CDR1 SGHAT and CDR2 FQNNGV come from the germline V gene. The CDR3 consists of 19 residues. CDR3 bases: TGTGCCAGCAGCATAGTTCCAAAAGACAGGCCCTCTGGGGCCAACGTCCCGACCTTC. Amino acids: CASSIVPKDRPSGANVPTF. The full variable domain, its missing parts supplied by reference TRBV11-2 and TRBJ2-6, is EAGVAQSPRYKIIEKRQSVAFWCNPISGHATLYWYQQILGQGPKLLIQFQNNGVVDDSQLPKDRFSAERLKGVDSTLKIQPAKLEDSAVYLCASSIVPKDRPSGANVPTFGAGSRLTVL.

In the case of this clonotype: Since a much larger clone is just one base distant, this may be a read error. The chain combines TRBV18 with TRBJ2-5, with 7 bases aligning to TRBD2. The V gene's germline CDR1 is KGHSH and CDR2 LQKENI. The V and J ends lost 3 bases and 9 bases, in that order; junction bases with no gene match: 13. CDR3 length equals 15 residues. CDR3 in amino acids: CASSPPTSGVKAQYF. In nucleotides, the CDR3 is TGTGCCAGCTCACCGCCTACAAGCGGGGTCAAGGCCCAGTACTTC. The full variable domain, rest sourced from reference TRBV18 and TRBJ2-5, is NAGVMQNPRHLVRRRGQEARLRCSPMKGHSHVYWYRQLPEEGLKFMVYLQKENIIDESGMPKERFSAEFPKEGPSILRIQQVVRGDSAAYFCASSPPTSGVKAQYFGPGTRLLVL.

A note on this clonotype: This may stem from a read error, because a much larger clone lies one nucleotide away. The V call is TRBV6-1, the J call TRBJ2-1; D is unresolved. The CDR3 loop spans 15 amino acids. Germline V CDR1 and CDR2: MNHNS, SASEGT. This CDR3 is CASCERWPSYNEQFF. The CDR3 DNA reads TGTGCCAGCTGTGAAAGGTGGCCCTCCTACAATGAGCAGTTCTTC.

Concerning this clonotype itself: The junction and the germline gene differ at one end; a read error may be behind it. This sequence joins TRBV5-4 and TRBJ2-6; D may be TRBD1 (5 bases). The V gene's germline CDR1 is SGHNT and CDR2 YYREEE (reference sequence). CDR3 length equals 17 residues. The CDR3 bases are TGTGCCAGCAGTTTACCGCTCGGCAGCTCTGGGGCCAACGTTCTGACTTTC. This translates into CASSLPLGSSGANVLTF.

J is TRBJ2-5 and V is TRBV12-3 or TRBV12-4; 7 bases line up with TRBD2. Trimming removed 8 bases from V and 2 bases from J; junction bases left unmatched: 8. The CDR3 length is 14 residues. The CDR3 is CASGLTSTQETQYF. CDR3 sequence (DNA): TGTGCCAGCGGCCTGACTAGCACACAAGAGACCCAGTACTTC.

Comment on this clonotype: A read error may be the cause here, since a much bigger clone is one base away. V gene TRBV12-3 or TRBV12-4 combines with J gene TRBJ1-5; D is ambiguous. There are 13 residues in the CDR3. The CDR3 sequence is CVCQSRHNQPQHF. CDR3 nucleotide sequence: TGTGTCTGCCAGTCTCGACACAATCAGCCCCAGCATTTT.

A remark on this clonotype: A single base separates this from a much larger clone, so it may be a read error. The chain employs TRBV20-1 and TRBJ2-3, with 7 nucleotides matching TRBD2. Germline assignment: CDR1 DFQATT and CDR2 SNEGSKA (reference sequence). The CDR3 totals 16 residues. V gave up 2 bases and J gave up 4 bases; unmatched junction bases: 12. The CDR3 is CSARTPAGEPADTQYF. The CDR3 nucleotides are TGCAGTGCTAGAACCCCGGCGGGAGAGCCCGCAGATACGCAGTATTTT.

The chain links TRBV5-6 to TRBJ2-1; D gene uncertain. Germline CDR1 and CDR2: SGHDT and YYEEEE. The CDR3 has 14 amino acids. V dropped 10 bases and J dropped 8 bases, with 22 bases sitting between them. Here the CDR3 reads CAGTPLQLTHEQFF. CDR3 bases: TGTGCCGGCACCCCTCTTCAACTAACCCATGAGCAGTTCTTC.

This clonotype was recorded once. No conserved phenylalanine or tryptophan ends this CDR3, so it is likely a read error. This chain uses TRBV14 with TRBJ2-3, with no clear D. Germline V gives CDR1 SGHDN, CDR2 FVKESK. Trimming cost V 5 bases and J 5 bases, with 5 bases left between them. CDR3 length: 11 amino acids. The CDR3 is CASSSGDTQYC. CDR3 sequence (DNA): TGTGCCAGCAGCTCTGGAGATACGCAGTATTGT.

This sequence joins TRBV5-1 and TRBJ2-1; D is unclear. CDR1 is SGHRS and CDR2 is YFSETQ in the germline V gene. V was trimmed by 2 bases and J by 12 bases, leaving 15 bases between them. This CDR3 has 13 residues. CDR3 region: CASSFTTDQAQFF. In DNA, the CDR3 is TGCGCCAGCAGCTTCACGACCGACCAGGCGCAGTTCTTC.